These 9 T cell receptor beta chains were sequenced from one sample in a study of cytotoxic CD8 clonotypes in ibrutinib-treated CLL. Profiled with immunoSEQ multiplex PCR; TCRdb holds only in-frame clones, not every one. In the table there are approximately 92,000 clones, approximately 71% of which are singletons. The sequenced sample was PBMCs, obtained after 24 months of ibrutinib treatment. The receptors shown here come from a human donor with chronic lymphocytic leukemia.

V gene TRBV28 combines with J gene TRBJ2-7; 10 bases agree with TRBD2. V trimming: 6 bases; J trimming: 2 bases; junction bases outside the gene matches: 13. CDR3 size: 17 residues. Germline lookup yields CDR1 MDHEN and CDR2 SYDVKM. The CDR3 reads CASRGILGSGRAYEQYF. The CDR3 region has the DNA TGTGCCAGCAGGGGGATCTTGGGGAGCGGGAGGGCCTACGAGCAGTACTTC.

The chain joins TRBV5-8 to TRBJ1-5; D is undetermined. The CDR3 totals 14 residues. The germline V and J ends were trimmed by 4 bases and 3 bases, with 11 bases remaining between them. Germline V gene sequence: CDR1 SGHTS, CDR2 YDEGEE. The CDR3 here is CASSRRSLNQPQHF. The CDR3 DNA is TGTGCCAGCAGCCGACGCAGTCTCAATCAGCCCCAGCATTTT.

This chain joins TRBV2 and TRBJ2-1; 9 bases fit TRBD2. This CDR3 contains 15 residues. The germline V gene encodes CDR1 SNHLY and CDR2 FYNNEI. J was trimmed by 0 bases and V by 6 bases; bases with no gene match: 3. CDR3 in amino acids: CASRGLADSYNEQFF. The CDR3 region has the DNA TGTGCCAGCAGGGGACTAGCAGACTCCTACAATGAGCAGTTCTTC. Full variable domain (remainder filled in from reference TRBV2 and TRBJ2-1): EPEVTQTPSHQVTQMGQEVILRCVPISNHLYFYWYRQILGQKVEFLVSFYNNEISEKSEIFDDQFSVERPDGSNFTLKIRSTKLEDSAMYFCASRGLADSYNEQFFGPGTRLTVL.

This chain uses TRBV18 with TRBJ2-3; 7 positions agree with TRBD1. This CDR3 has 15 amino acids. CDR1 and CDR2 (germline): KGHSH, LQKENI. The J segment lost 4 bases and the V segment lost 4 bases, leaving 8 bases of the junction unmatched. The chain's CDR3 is CASSRVAQGADTQYF. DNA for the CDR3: TGTGCCAGCTCACGGGTAGCCCAGGGGGCAGATACGCAGTATTTT.

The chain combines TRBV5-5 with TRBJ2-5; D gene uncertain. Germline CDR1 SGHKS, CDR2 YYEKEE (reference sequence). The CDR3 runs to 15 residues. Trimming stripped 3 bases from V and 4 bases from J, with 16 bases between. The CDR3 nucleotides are TGTGCCAGCAGCTCCCGGGTGGGGTCCGGAGAGACCCAGTACTTC. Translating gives CASSSRVGSGETQYF.

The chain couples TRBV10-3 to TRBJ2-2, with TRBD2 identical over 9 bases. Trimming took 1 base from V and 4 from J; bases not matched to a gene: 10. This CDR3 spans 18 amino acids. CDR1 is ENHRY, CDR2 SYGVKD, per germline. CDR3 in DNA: TGTGCCATCAGTGAGTTTAGTAGCGGGGGACACACCACCGGGGAGCTGTTTTTT. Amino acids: CAISEFSSGGHTTGELFF.

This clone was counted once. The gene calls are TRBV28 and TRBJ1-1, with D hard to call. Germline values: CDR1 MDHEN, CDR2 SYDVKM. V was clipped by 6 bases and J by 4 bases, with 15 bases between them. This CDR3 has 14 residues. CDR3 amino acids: CASSPPGQATEAFF. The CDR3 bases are TGTGCCAGCAGCCCACCGGGCCAGGCCACTGAAGCTTTCTTT.

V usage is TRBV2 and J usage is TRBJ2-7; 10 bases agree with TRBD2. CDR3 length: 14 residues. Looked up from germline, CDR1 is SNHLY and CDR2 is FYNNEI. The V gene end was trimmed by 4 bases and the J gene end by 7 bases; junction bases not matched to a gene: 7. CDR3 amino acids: CASSAAGGPGEQYF. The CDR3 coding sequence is TGTGCCAGCAGTGCAGCGGGAGGGCCTGGGGAGCAGTACTTC.

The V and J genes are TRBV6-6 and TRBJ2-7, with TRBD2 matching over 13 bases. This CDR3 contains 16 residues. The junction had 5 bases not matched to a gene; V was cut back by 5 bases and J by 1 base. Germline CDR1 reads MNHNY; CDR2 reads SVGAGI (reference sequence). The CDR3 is CASSKRGLAGSYEQYF. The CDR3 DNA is TGTGCCAGCAGTAAAAGGGGACTAGCGGGATCCTACGAGCAGTACTTC.